The 17 T cell receptor beta chains given below trace back to one sample, sequenced in a study of T cell changes during pregnancy in multiple sclerosis. The protocol was immunoSEQ multiplex PCR, while the TCRdb copy is restricted to in-frame clones and leaves out a portion. This repertoire shows 20,000 to 25,000 clones, more than 85% found once; its top ten account for about 0.62%. The sample was CD4+ T cells from peripheral blood mononuclear cells, taken in the third trimester of pregnancy. All receptors derive from a female donor with multiple sclerosis, enrolled in a pregnancy study.

CDR3 nucleotides: TGCGCCAGCAGCTTGTCCTGGGGCGGCACTGAAGCTTTCTTT. Amino acid sequence: CASSLSWGGTEAFF. The chain uses TRBV5-1 and TRBJ1-1, with D perhaps matching TRBD1 (5 bases). Germline assignment: CDR1 SGHRS and CDR2 YFSETQ. V gave up 1 base and J gave up 4 bases, with 11 bases separating them. CDR3 length equals 14 residues.

This chain connects TRBV4-1 to TRBJ2-5; D is unresolved. The CDR3 is made up of 13 amino acids. V lost 1 base and J 4 bases, leaving 7 bases between the germline ends. Per germline, CDR1 MGHRA and CDR2 YSYEKL. CDR3 bases: TGCGCCAGCAGCCAAGGACTGTTAGAGACCCAGTACTTC. This gives the protein CASSQGLLETQYF.

V gene TRBV5-1 combines with J gene TRBJ2-1; unclear D gene. The CDR3 has 13 amino acids. The germline CDR1 and CDR2 sequences are SGHRS and YFSETQ. V was trimmed by 0 bases and J by 2 bases, leaving 3 bases between them. CDR3 DNA: TGCGCCAGCAGCTTGGGAGCCTACAATGAGCAGTTCTTC. As protein: CASSLGAYNEQFF.

The chain couples TRBV2 to TRBJ1-5; D is perhaps TRBD1 (6 bases). Trimming left V 1 base short and J 6 bases short, with 7 bases between. The CDR3 covers 13 residues. Germline V gene data show CDR1 as SNHLY and CDR2 as FYNNEI. CDR3 in amino acids: CASSEEQGQPQHF. CDR3 DNA sequence: TGTGCCAGCAGTGAAGAACAGGGTCAGCCCCAGCATTTT. The full variable domain, completed using reference TRBV2 and TRBJ1-5, is EPEVTQTPSHQVTQMGQEVILRCVPISNHLYFYWYRQILGQKVEFLVSFYNNEISEKSEIFDDQFSVERPDGSNFTLKIRSTKLEDSAMYFCASSEEQGQPQHFGDGTRLSIL.

The J gene is TRBJ1-6, the V gene TRBV5-8, with unresolved D. Germline assignment: CDR1 SGHTS and CDR2 YDEGEE. V shed 2 bases and J shed 6 bases, with 15 bases lying between them. The CDR3 totals 16 residues. CDR3 loop: CASSFRLTGVNSPLHF. The CDR3 coding sequence is TGTGCCAGCAGCTTTCGCCTGACGGGAGTTAATTCACCCCTCCACTTT.

This chain joins TRBV5-4 and TRBJ2-3, with 9 bases that match TRBD2. Trimming at V came to 4 bases and at J to 0 bases, leaving 6 bases not matched to a gene. The CDR3 covers 16 residues. The germline V gene encodes CDR1 SGHNT and CDR2 YYREEE (reference sequence). CDR3 DNA sequence: TGTGCCAGCAGCACCATAGCGGGGGTTAGCACAGATACGCAGTATTTT. Protein product: CASSTIAGVSTDTQYF.

The J gene is TRBJ1-5, the V gene TRBV29-1; possibly TRBD1 for D (6 bases). This CDR3 spans 12 amino acids. Trimming took 6 bases from V and 3 from J, leaving 9 bases between them. CDR1 SQVTM and CDR2 ANQGSEA come from the germline V gene. Here the CDR3 reads CSVGQFNQPQHF. DNA for the CDR3: TGCAGCGTCGGACAGTTCAATCAGCCCCAGCATTTT.

This chain links TRBV7-2 with TRBJ2-2; weak D call: TRBD1 (6 bases). Per germline, CDR1 SGHTA and CDR2 FQGNSA. The V and J ends lost 5 bases and 5 bases respectively, with 9 bases between them. The CDR3 loop spans 13 amino acids. The CDR3 spells CASSPQGTGELFF. The CDR3 bases are TGTGCCAGCAGCCCTCAGGGGACCGGGGAGCTGTTTTTT.

The chain carries TRBV2 and TRBJ1-1; TRBD1 aligns across 7 bases. Germline V gene lookup returns CDR1 SNHLY and CDR2 FYNNEI. J was trimmed by 4 bases and V by 8 bases; bases with no gene match: 10. This CDR3 contains 14 residues. CDR3 residues: CASGGQAFITEAFF. As DNA, the CDR3 is TGTGCCAGCGGTGGACAGGCCTTTATCACTGAAGCTTTCTTT.

The genes are TRBV11-3 and TRBJ2-1, with 10 positions matching TRBD2. Germline loops: CDR1 SGHNT, CDR2 YENEEA. The CDR3 covers 15 residues. Germline trimming cut 5 bases from V and 4 bases from J; bases unmatched to any gene: 5. CDR3 in amino acids: CASSPRTSGYNEQFF. CDR3 DNA: TGTGCCAGCAGCCCTAGGACTAGCGGTTACAATGAGCAGTTCTTC.

V is TRBV4-2 and J is TRBJ1-2, with D possibly matching TRBD1 (5 bases). Trimming stripped 4 bases from V and 8 bases from J, with 17 bases between. Germline V gene data show CDR1 as LGHNA and CDR2 as YNFKEQ. CDR3 length: 14 residues. The CDR3: CASSRETGGMGYTF. The CDR3 DNA reads TGTGCCAGCAGCCGAGAGACCGGGGGAATGGGCTACACCTTC.

The chain joins TRBV18 to TRBJ2-1; a possible D gene is TRBD1 (5 bases). Germline CDR1 and CDR2: KGHSH and LQKENI. V was clipped by 8 bases and J by 7 bases, with 15 bases between them. The CDR3 totals 13 residues. The CDR3 reads CASTAGMMNEQFF. The CDR3 DNA reads as TGTGCCAGCACTGCAGGGATGATGAATGAGCAGTTCTTC.

CDR3: CATALLRGSTDTQYF. CDR3 DNA sequence: TGTGCCACCGCCTTGTTACGGGGGTCAACAGATACGCAGTATTTT. The rearrangement uses TRBV6-1 and TRBJ2-3, with D maybe TRBD2 (6 bases). Trimming left V 10 bases short and J 3 bases short, with 20 bases between. Germline loops: CDR1 MNHNS, CDR2 SASEGT. The CDR3 extends over 15 amino acids.

The V and J genes are TRBV18 and TRBJ2-7; 14 positions agree with TRBD2. CDR1 and CDR2 (germline): KGHSH, LQKENI. This CDR3 is 19 amino acids long. With V trimmed by 2 bases and J by 0 bases, 9 bases remained unmatched. This CDR3 is CASSPSMGLAGVLSYEQYF. In DNA form, the CDR3 reads TGTGCCAGCTCACCATCGATGGGACTAGCGGGGGTCCTCTCCTACGAGCAGTACTTC. Variable domain in full (rest from reference TRBV18 and TRBJ2-7): NAGVMQNPRHLVRRRGQEARLRCSPMKGHSHVYWYRQLPEEGLKFMVYLQKENIIDESGMPKERFSAEFPKEGPSILRIQQVVRGDSAAYFCASSPSMGLAGVLSYEQYFGPGTRLTVT.

The V gene is TRBV4-1, the J gene TRBJ2-2; D perhaps matches TRBD1 (6 bases). Germline V gene lookup returns CDR1 MGHRA and CDR2 YSYEKL. The CDR3 has 15 amino acids. The V end was cut by 4 bases, the J end by 4 bases, with 13 bases between. The CDR3 loop is CASSPQGSGTGELFF. Here the CDR3 DNA reads TGCGCCAGCAGCCCCCAGGGGTCGGGCACCGGGGAGCTGTTTTTT.

CDR3 DNA sequence: TGTGCCAGCGCCAGAGGGGAGACCCAGTACTTC. Its protein is CASARGETQYF. The rearrangement links TRBV2 to TRBJ2-5, with a tentative D call TRBD2 (5 bases). Trimming stripped 8 bases from V and 5 bases from J, with 9 bases between. This CDR3 region has 11 residues. Germline CDR1 and CDR2: SNHLY and FYNNEI. Supplemented by reference TRBV2 and TRBJ2-5, the full variable domain reads EPEVTQTPSHQVTQMGQEVILRCVPISNHLYFYWYRQILGQKVEFLVSFYNNEISEKSEIFDDQFSVERPDGSNFTLKIRSTKLEDSAMYFCASARGETQYFGPGTRLLVL.

This chain connects TRBV19 to TRBJ2-7, with D hard to call. This CDR3 spans 14 amino acids. V dropped 4 bases and J dropped 0 bases, with 10 bases sitting between them. CDR1 is LNHDA, CDR2 SQIVND, per germline (reference sequence). The CDR3 DNA is TGTGCCAGTAGTAATGGGCCGAGCTCCTACGAGCAGTACTTC. This gives the protein CASSNGPSSYEQYF.